The 2 T cell receptor beta chains given below trace back to one sample, sequenced in a study of blood T cell repertoires in COVID-19 (dated by TCRdb to 2018 to 2021). Library preparation used the immunoSEQ multiplex PCR assay. What TCRdb holds here is the immuneACCESS table cut down to in-frame rearrangements. Part of the clones is not present; checked against another copy, under half of the missing clones reflect an unresolved V gene, and the others are unexplained. The sample table shows approximately 60,000 clones, and around 87% are seen once. The ten top clones hold 22% of the sample. Input material: peripheral blood. These receptors were obtained from a woman of 80 years or more with COVID-19, enrolled during active disease.

The genes are TRBV11-2 and TRBJ1-2, with 10 positions matching TRBD1. Germline-derived CDR1 and CDR2 are SGHAT and FQNNGV. The V segment lost 5 bases and the J segment 3 bases; nucleotides outside the gene matches: 3. This CDR3 has 14 amino acids. For the CDR3, the DNA is TGTGCCAGCAGCCGACAGGGGGCTGACTATGGCTACACCTTC. Amino acid sequence: CASSRQGADYGYTF.

The genes are TRBV6-2 or TRBV6-3 and TRBJ2-5; D is uncertain. CDR1 is MNHEY and CDR2 is SVGEGT in the germline V gene. V was cut by 3 bases and J by 1 base, with 6 bases left in between. The CDR3 is made up of 13 amino acids. This CDR3 reads CASSYVIQETQYF. The CDR3 DNA is TGTGCCAGCAGTTATGTTATCCAAGAGACCCAGTACTTC.